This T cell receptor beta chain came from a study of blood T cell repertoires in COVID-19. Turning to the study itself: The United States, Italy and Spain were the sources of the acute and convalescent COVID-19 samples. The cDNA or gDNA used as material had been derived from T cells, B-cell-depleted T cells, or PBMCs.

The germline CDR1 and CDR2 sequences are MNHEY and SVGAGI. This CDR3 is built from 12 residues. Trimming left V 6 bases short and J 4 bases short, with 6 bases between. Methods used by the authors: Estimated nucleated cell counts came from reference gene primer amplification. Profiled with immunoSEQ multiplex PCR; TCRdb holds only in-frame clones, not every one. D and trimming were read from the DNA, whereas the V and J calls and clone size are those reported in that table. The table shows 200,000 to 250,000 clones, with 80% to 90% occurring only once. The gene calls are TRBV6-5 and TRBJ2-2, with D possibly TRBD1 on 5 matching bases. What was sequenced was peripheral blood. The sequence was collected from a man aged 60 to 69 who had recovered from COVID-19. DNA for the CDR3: TGTGCCAGCAGGACAGTCACCGGGGAGCTGTTTTTT. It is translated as CASRTVTGELFF.